The 31 T cell receptor beta chains reported below all come from one sample, sequenced in a study of blood T cell repertoires in COVID-19. This table comes from immunoSEQ multiplex PCR, and its TCRdb copy is limited to in-frame clones, with some not included. The sample has 150,000 to 200,000 clones, approximately 90% seen once; the top ten hold about 22%. The sample consisted of peripheral blood. The receptors stem from a man between 60 and 75 years old with active or convalescent COVID-19.

V and J are TRBV5-4 and TRBJ1-4; D might be TRBD1 (6 bases). CDR1 and CDR2 (germline): SGHNT, YYREEE (reference sequence). This CDR3 has 16 amino acids. Trimming left V 0 bases short and J 6 bases short, with 15 bases between. In nucleotides, the CDR3 is TGTGCCAGCAGCTTGGGGGACACGACGATCGATGAAAAACTGTTTTTT. This translates into CASSLGDTTIDEKLFF.

J is TRBJ2-1 and V is TRBV30; TRBD1 might be the D (5 bases). CDR1 is GTSNPN and CDR2 is SVGIG in the germline V gene (reference sequence). CDR3 length equals 14 residues. The ends were cut back, 2 bases at V and 6 bases at J, with 14 bases in the middle. CDR3 sequence (DNA): TGTGCCTGGAGTCCCGGCAGGGTGGGCAATGAGCAGTTCTTC. It specifies CAWSPGRVGNEQFF.

The chain recombines TRBV4-1 with TRBJ2-1; 7 bases map to TRBD2. V gave up 4 bases and J gave up 0 bases; unmatched junction bases: 6. The V gene's germline CDR1 is MGHRA and CDR2 YSYEKL. The CDR3 runs to 16 residues. CDR3 bases: TGCGCCAGCAGCCCGGGCAGCGGGAACTCCTACAATGAGCAGTTCTTC. As protein: CASSPGSGNSYNEQFF.

The CDR3 DNA reads as TGCGCCAGCAGCTCGTACAGGGGGAACACTGAAGCTTTCTTT. Encoded protein: CASSSYRGNTEAFF. The gene calls are TRBV5-1 and TRBJ1-1, with TRBD1 identical over 7 bases. The germline CDR1 and CDR2 sequences are SGHRS and YFSETQ. The CDR3 has 14 amino acids. With V trimmed by 3 bases and J by 1 base, 3 bases remained unmatched.

The chain has TRBV6-5 and TRBJ1-1; D is possibly TRBD1 (6 bases). CDR1 is MNHEY, CDR2 SVGAGI, per germline. The CDR3 consists of 13 residues. V was trimmed by 6 bases and J by 1 base, leaving 9 bases between them. The CDR3 sequence is CASRPGQNTEAFF. The CDR3, as DNA: TGTGCCAGCAGACCGGGACAGAACACTGAAGCTTTCTTT.

V and J are TRBV18 and TRBJ1-2; D gene uncertain. This CDR3 has 16 amino acids. Germline assignment: CDR1 KGHSH and CDR2 LQKENI. The V end lost 8 bases, the J end lost 5 bases, and 24 bases lay between the germline ends. CDR3 nucleotide sequence: TGTGCCAGCCCCCGAAGTGAGGGATGGTTTAGGTATGGCTACACCTTC. It codes for CASPRSEGWFRYGYTF.

The chain carries TRBV5-4 and TRBJ2-1; TRBD2 is a possible D gene (6 bases). There are 15 residues in the CDR3. V was pared by 3 bases and J by 5 bases, with 15 bases between. The germline CDR1 and CDR2 sequences are SGHNT and YYREEE (reference sequence). The CDR3 loop reads CASSSITGSHNEQFF. The CDR3 nucleotides read TGTGCCAGCAGCTCCATTACCGGGAGCCACAATGAGCAGTTCTTC. Looking up the rest from reference TRBV5-4 and TRBJ2-1 gives the full variable domain: ETGVTQSPTHLIKTRGQQVTLRCSSQSGHNTVSWYQQALGQGPQFIFQYYREEENGRGNFPPRFSGLQFPNYSSELNVNALELDDSALYLCASSSITGSHNEQFFGPGTRLTVL.

The chain has TRBV7-8 and TRBJ1-5; tentative D call: TRBD1 (6 bases). The CDR3 runs 14 residues. Germline V gives CDR1 SGHVS, CDR2 FQNEAQ. V was clipped by 7 bases and J by 4 bases, with 14 bases between them. This chain's CDR3 is CASNPTGSNQPQHF. For the CDR3, the DNA is TGTGCCAGCAACCCTACAGGGTCGAATCAGCCCCAGCATTTT.

The chain links TRBV7-6 to TRBJ1-4, with 7 bases lining up with TRBD1. Per the germline V gene, CDR1 is SGHVS and CDR2 is FNYEAQ. V lost 5 bases and J lost 7; bases outside the gene matches: 7. This CDR3 spans 14 amino acids. The CDR3 sequence: CASSPTGWSEKLFF. The CDR3 coding sequence is TGTGCCAGCAGCCCGACAGGGTGGAGTGAAAAACTGTTTTTT.

The chain combines TRBV2 with TRBJ1-5; D may be TRBD1 (6 bases). Germline V gene data show CDR1 as SNHLY and CDR2 as FYNNEI. Trimming took off 4 bases at V and 2 bases at J, with 15 bases between the two ends. The CDR3 contains 16 residues. The CDR3 DNA reads as TGTGCCAGCAGTGGACAGGAGCCTCTAGGCAATCAGCCCCAGCATTTT. Translated, it gives CASSGQEPLGNQPQHF.

The V and J genes are TRBV5-1 and TRBJ1-1; D not certain. The CDR3 has 14 amino acids. CDR1 is SGHRS, CDR2 YFSETQ, per germline. Trimming removed 5 bases at V and 3 bases at J, with 14 bases between. This CDR3 reads CASSNGESYTEAFF. The CDR3 nucleotides are TGCGCCAGCAGTAACGGGGAGTCTTACACTGAAGCTTTCTTT.

The chain links TRBV2 to TRBJ2-7; TRBD2 matches 7 bases. The CDR3 totals 13 residues. The V gene end was trimmed by 10 bases and the J gene end by 0 bases; junction bases not matched to a gene: 6. Germline CDR1 and CDR2: SNHLY and FYNNEI. The CDR3 loop reads CATVGGSSYEQYF. As DNA, the CDR3 is TGTGCCACCGTCGGGGGGAGCTCCTACGAGCAGTACTTC.

This sequence joins TRBV11-2 and TRBJ1-5; tentative D call: TRBD1 (5 bases). The CDR3 runs 15 residues. The germline gives CDR1 SGHAT, CDR2 FQNNGV. V dropped 2 bases and J dropped 2 bases, with 10 bases sitting between them. Written as DNA, the CDR3 is TGTGCCAGCAGCTTACAAGGGGTCGGCAATCAGCCCCAGCATTTT. Its translation: CASSLQGVGNQPQHF.

The gene calls are TRBV4-1 and TRBJ2-3; TRBD2 matches at 8 bases. The CDR3 spans 17 residues. Germline CDR1 reads MGHRA; CDR2 reads YSYEKL. V was clipped by 0 bases and J by 2 bases; unmatched bases: 7. CDR3 DNA: TGCGCCAGCAGCCAAGAGACTAGCGCGCTCCACACAGATACGCAGTATTTT. Its translation: CASSQETSALHTDTQYF.

The chain combines TRBV9 with TRBJ2-5, with TRBD1 identical over 10 bases. With V trimmed by 4 bases and J by 4 bases, 7 bases remained unmatched. CDR3 length: 15 amino acids. CDR1 SGDLS and CDR2 YYNGEE come from the germline V gene. The CDR3 reads CASSPGQGVRETQYF. The CDR3 region has the DNA TGTGCCAGCAGCCCAGGACAGGGGGTTAGAGAGACCCAGTACTTC.

The chain recombines TRBV11-2 with TRBJ1-1; tentative D call: TRBD1 (6 bases). Germline CDR1 SGHAT, CDR2 FQNNGV. Trimming shortened V by 11 bases and J by 8 bases, and 18 bases separated the two germline ends. The CDR3 spans 12 residues. The CDR3 region is CASQRGTIEAFF. CDR3 DNA: TGTGCCTCCCAGAGGGGGACTATAGAAGCTTTCTTT.

V and J are TRBV5-1 and TRBJ1-6; 7 bases match TRBD1. With V trimmed by 3 bases and J by 7 bases, 7 bases remained unmatched. Per germline, CDR1 SGHRS and CDR2 YFSETQ. This CDR3 is built from 15 residues. CDR3 region: CASSSGTEKNSPLHF. CDR3 nucleotides: TGCGCCAGCAGCTCCGGGACAGAAAAGAATTCACCCCTCCACTTT.

V gene TRBV5-4 combines with J gene TRBJ2-2; 9 nucleotides agree with TRBD2. Per germline, CDR1 SGHNT and CDR2 YYREEE (reference sequence). The CDR3 has 18 amino acids. V was clipped by 0 bases and J by 4 bases; unmatched bases: 10. CDR3 sequence (DNA): TGTGCCAGCAGCTTGGAGGGCCTAGCGGGGTCCAGCACCGGGGAGCTGTTTTTT. Its protein is CASSLEGLAGSSTGELFF.

The chain is built from TRBV10-1 and TRBJ2-7; TRBD1 matches 9 bases. CDR3 length: 12 amino acids. Per germline, CDR1 WNHNN and CDR2 SYGVQD (reference sequence). V was pared by 8 bases and J by 7 bases, with 6 bases of the junction left unmatched. The CDR3 loop is CASGTGRGEQYF. The DNA of the CDR3 is TGCGCCAGCGGGACAGGGAGGGGAGAGCAGTACTTC.

This chain joins TRBV7-8 and TRBJ1-4, with 8 bases lining up with TRBD1. Germline CDR1 and CDR2: SGHVS and FQNEAQ. V trimming: 5 bases; J trimming: 4 bases; junction bases outside the gene matches: 12. The CDR3 is 17 amino acids. In DNA, the CDR3 is TGTGCCAGCAGCCGTAGGGGACAGGCGAACTTTAATGAAAAACTGTTTTTT. It encodes CASSRRGQANFNEKLFF.

The sample holds many counts of this clone. The rearrangement links TRBV6-1 to TRBJ2-1, with 10 positions matching TRBD2. Germline CDR1 and CDR2: MNHNS and SASEGT. This CDR3 contains 15 residues. With V trimmed by 2 bases and J by 3 bases, 1 base remained unmatched. The CDR3 DNA reads TGTGCCAGCAGTGAACTAGCGGGGGACTACAATGAGCAGTTCTTC. Protein: CASSELAGDYNEQFF.

The chain is built from TRBV5-1 and TRBJ1-5; TRBD1 matches at 7 bases. The CDR3 totals 15 residues. Germline V lookup: CDR1 SGHRS, CDR2 YFSETQ. The V segment lost 0 bases and the J segment 1 base; nucleotides outside the gene matches: 1. The CDR3 protein is CASSLVGGSNQPQHF. DNA for the CDR3: TGCGCCAGCAGCTTGGTAGGGGGCAGCAATCAGCCCCAGCATTTT. The full variable domain, in which reference TRBV5-1 and TRBJ1-5 provide the parts outside the CDR3, is KAGVTQTPRYLIKTRGQQVTLSCSPISGHRSVSWYQQTPGQGLQFLFEYFSETQRNKGNFPGRFSGRQFSNSRSEMNVSTLELGDSALYLCASSLVGGSNQPQHFGDGTRLSIL.

The J gene is TRBJ2-7, the V gene TRBV5-1, with 15 bases aligning to TRBD2. This CDR3 has 17 residues. J lost 2 bases, V lost 2 bases, and 5 bases had no gene match. Germline V gene data show CDR1 as SGHRS and CDR2 as YFSETQ. DNA of the CDR3: TGCGCCAGCAGCTTTGGACTAGCGGGGGGGTTCACCTACGAGCAGTACTTC. Translating gives CASSFGLAGGFTYEQYF.

The chain carries TRBV7-3 and TRBJ2-6; tentative D call: TRBD1 (6 bases). CDR3 length equals 18 residues. V lost 5 bases and J 4 bases, leaving 21 bases between the germline ends. Germline CDR1 and CDR2: SGHTA and FQGTGA. The CDR3 sequence is CASSPPGTSVRGANVLTF. CDR3 bases: TGTGCCAGCAGCCCCCCCGGGACATCCGTGCGAGGGGCCAACGTCCTGACTTTC.

DNA of the CDR3: TGTGCCAGCAGCCCTGGTGGGGTAGCGGGGGACTTTCATACGCAGTATTTT. Encoded protein: CASSPGGVAGDFHTQYF. The V gene is TRBV5-6, the J gene TRBJ2-3; 9 positions match TRBD2. CDR3 length: 17 residues. After removal of 4 bases from V and 7 bases from J, the junction contained 16 bases not matched to a gene. Germline CDR1 and CDR2: SGHDT and YYEEEE.

V gene TRBV29-1 combines with J gene TRBJ2-1, with D unresolved. The V and J ends lost 1 base and 0 bases respectively, with 10 bases between them. Looked up from germline, CDR1 is SQVTM and CDR2 is ANQGSEA. The CDR3 is made up of 15 amino acids. CDR3 protein: CSVEGAASSYNEQFF. The CDR3 DNA sequence: TGCAGCGTTGAAGGCGCGGCAAGCTCCTACAATGAGCAGTTCTTC.

The chain uses TRBV6-2 or TRBV6-3 and TRBJ2-3; D gene unclear. Trimming shortened V by 4 bases and J by 4 bases, and 3 bases separated the two germline ends. CDR3 size: 11 residues. Germline V gene sequence: CDR1 MNHEY, CDR2 SVGEGT. DNA of the CDR3: TGTGCCAGCAGTTCCTCAGATACGCAGTATTTT. As protein: CASSSSDTQYF.

The V gene is TRBV19, the J gene TRBJ2-2, with D possibly TRBD1 on 7 matching bases. This CDR3 is built from 17 residues. Germline loops: CDR1 LNHDA, CDR2 SQIVND (reference sequence). V was trimmed by 2 bases and J by 4 bases, leaving 17 bases between them. CDR3 residues: CASSIWGENRGTGELFF. Written as DNA, the CDR3 is TGTGCCAGTAGTATATGGGGGGAAAACAGGGGCACCGGGGAGCTGTTTTTT. The variable domain in full, with the rest retrieved from reference TRBV19 and TRBJ2-2, is DGGITQSPKYLFRKEGQNVTLSCEQNLNHDAMYWYRQDPGQGLRLIYYSQIVNDFQKGDIAEGYSVSREKKESFPLTVTSAQKNPTAFYLCASSIWGENRGTGELFFGEGSRLTVL.

This clone has only one observation. The chain has TRBV4-1 and TRBJ1-2; tentative D call: TRBD1 (5 bases). The germline gives CDR1 MGHRA, CDR2 YSYEKL. The CDR3 consists of 17 residues. V lost 1 base, J lost 8 bases, and 23 bases lay in between. The CDR3 coding sequence is TGCGCCAGCAGCCAAGGCCGGCGACAGATTAGCCCCACCGGCTACACCTTC. Translated: CASSQGRRQISPTGYTF.

The V and J genes are TRBV30 and TRBJ1-6, with 7 bases identical to TRBD1. The germline V gene has CDR1 GTSNPN and CDR2 SVGIG (reference sequence). V shed 2 bases, J shed 3 bases, and the junction held 1 base outside the gene matches. The length of the CDR3 is 14 residues. CDR3 nucleotides: TGTGCCTGGAGTAACAGGGGCTATAATTCACCCCTCCACTTT. It specifies CAWSNRGYNSPLHF.

The chain links TRBV5-1 to TRBJ1-2; 7 nucleotides align to TRBD1. In germline, CDR1 is SGHRS, CDR2 YFSETQ. The CDR3 is 15 amino acids. V lost 1 base, J lost 3 bases, and 6 bases stayed unmatched. The DNA for the CDR3 is TGCGCCAGCAGCTTGTCGGGACAGCAATACTATGGCTACACCTTC. Residues: CASSLSGQQYYGYTF.